A selection of T cell receptor beta chains follows, all from one sample in a study of OX40 agonist ivuxolimab in advanced cancers. This table comes from immunoSEQ multiplex PCR, and its TCRdb copy is limited to in-frame clones, with some not included. The table shows 130,000 or so clones, with roughly 91% occurring only once. Sequences were derived from CD4+ or CD8+ T cells sorted from blood, sampled in a trial of the OX40 agonist ivuxolimab. These TCRs come from an adult with an advanced solid tumor such as melanoma, head and neck, liver or kidney cancer. Both conserved end residues are part of each CDR3. D genes are given only for firm matches. Clone size is shown for a subset of rows, as once, few, many or a class of expanded clone.

NA | TRBJ1-2 | NA | TRBV5-1 | CASSLAGGAQDYGYTF
NA | TRBJ2-7 | once | TRBV5-4 | CASSFSGSPYEQYF
NA | TRBJ1-4 | NA | TRBV18 | CASSPPGTADRVF
NA | TRBJ2-7 | NA | TRBV6-5 | CASRETGGYEQYF
NA | TRBJ2-3 | NA | TRBV29-1 | CSVVLQLTDTQYF
NA | TRBJ1-1 | NA | TRBV25-1 | CASRGREAFF
NA | TRBJ2-7 | NA | TRBV6-6 | CASSNPGEAEQYF
NA | TRBJ1-4 | NA | TRBV19 | CASSTGTPLLETNEKLFF
TRBD2 | TRBJ2-3 | NA | TRBV11-2 | CASSSRLAGVTDTQYF
TRBD2 | TRBJ2-7 | NA | TRBV11-2 | CASSSGLAGARYEQYF
NA | TRBJ2-7 | NA | TRBV6-1 | CASRSAVIYEQYF
NA | TRBJ2-5 | NA | TRBV28 | CASSSGGMQETQYF
TRBD1 | TRBJ1-6 | NA | TRBV5-6 | CASSSGTGSLLHF
NA | TRBJ1-1 | once | TRBV4-1 | CASSQDRAVEAFF
TRBD1 | TRBJ1-3 | NA | TRBV5-1 | CASSSGGGLLSGNTIYF
NA | TRBJ1-2 | NA | TRBV7-2 | CASSLQGIDGYTF
NA | TRBJ1-1 | NA | TRBV11-2 | CASSYHPGEAFF
TRBD1 | TRBJ2-7 | NA | TRBV11-2 | CASSSRPGGSYEQYF
TRBD2 | TRBJ2-3 | NA | TRBV7-7 | CASTKGTSGTDTQYF
NA | TRBJ2-7 | NA | TRBV29-1 | CSVAVQGGPYEQYF